Listed below are T cell receptor beta chains from one sample, sequenced in a study of T cell responses to AZD1222 COVID-19 vaccine. Sequencing used immunoSEQ multiplex PCR; TCRdb keeps in-frame clones, though not all of them. The sample carries approximately 200,000 clones, roughly nine tenths recorded once. Specimen: peripheral blood, collected 28 days after the second AZD1222 dose. These receptors came from an adult who received the AZD1222 COVID-19 vaccine. CDR3s include the opening cysteine and the closing phenylalanine or tryptophan. D genes are given only for firm matches. Size values are once, few and many counts, or a class for expanded clones, and some rows have none.

DNA,CDR3,V,size,J,D,length
TGTGCCAGCAGTTACTCGACGCACTCGGCTGGAAACACCATATATTTT,CASSYSTHSAGNTIYF,TRBV6-5,once,TRBJ1-3,NA,16
TGTGCCACACGACAGGGCGAACACGAGCAGTACTTC,CATRQGEHEQYF,TRBV10-3,NA,TRBJ2-7,TRBD1,12
TGTGCCAGCAGCCAGTCCCAGGGGCGTGAGCAGTTCTTC,CASSQSQGREQFF,TRBV7-9,NA,TRBJ2-1,NA,13
TGTGCCAGCAGTTACACTCGAAACAATGAGCAGTTCTTC,CASSYTRNNEQFF,TRBV6-5,NA,TRBJ2-1,NA,13
TGTGCCAGAAGCCAAACGGGGGCAAAAACTAGCGGGAGGGCATATACGCAGTATTTT,CARSQTGAKTSGRAYTQYF,TRBV5-3,NA,TRBJ2-3,TRBD2,19
TGTGCCAGCAGTTACCTCGGCGTGAATGAAAAACTGTTTTTT,CASSYLGVNEKLFF,TRBV6-5,NA,TRBJ1-4,NA,14
TGTGCCAGCAGTCCTGATTTCCAGGTCAACTATGGCTACACCTTC,CASSPDFQVNYGYTF,TRBV28,NA,TRBJ1-2,NA,15
TGTGCCAGCAGCCCCCGACTAGCTACTGTGGAAGAGACCCAGTACTTC,CASSPRLATVEETQYF,TRBV14,NA,TRBJ2-5,TRBD2,16
TGTGCCTCTACAGGGGGCAAGACTGAAGCTTTCTTT,CASTGGKTEAFF,TRBV3-1/TRBV3-2,NA,TRBJ1-1,TRBD1,12
TGTGCCAGCAGTTTTAGGTCGGGAGGGTCCCAAGAGACCCAGTACTTC,CASSFRSGGSQETQYF,TRBV28,NA,TRBJ2-5,TRBD2,16
TGTGCCAGCAGCCCAGGACTGGCCCGGGATACGCAGTATTTT,CASSPGLARDTQYF,TRBV3-1/TRBV3-2,NA,TRBJ2-3,NA,14
TGCGCCAGCAGCGGGACGTCCCGGGACAGGGTCTTGTCCACCTACGAGCAGTACTTC,CASSGTSRDRVLSTYEQYF,TRBV5-1,NA,TRBJ2-7,TRBD1,19
TGTGCCAGCAGTCTCAGACAGGGGATAGCTGGAAACACCATATATTTT,CASSLRQGIAGNTIYF,TRBV27,once,TRBJ1-3,TRBD1,16
TGTGCCAGCAGCTATAGCGGAGTCGCCTACGAGCAGTACTTC,CASSYSGVAYEQYF,TRBV11-3,NA,TRBJ2-7,NA,14
TGTGCCAGTAGTACCACGGGACTAGCGGGAGAAATCGACAATGAGCAGTTCTTC,CASSTTGLAGEIDNEQFF,TRBV19,NA,TRBJ2-1,TRBD2,18
TGTGCCAGCAGCTTGGACGCCGCCGTCGATGAGCAGTTCTTC,CASSLDAAVDEQFF,TRBV7-9,NA,TRBJ2-1,NA,14
TGTGCCAGCAGACCACTAGCGGGGGGCTACAATGAGCAGTTCTTC,CASRPLAGGYNEQFF,TRBV2,NA,TRBJ2-1,TRBD2,15
TGTGCCATTAGGGGCCGAGGGGCATCCTACGAGCAGTACTTC,CAIRGRGASYEQYF,TRBV6-5,NA,TRBJ2-7,NA,14
TGTGCCACCAGTGGGACAGGGGAGTTCGCCTACGAGCAGTACTTC,CATSGTGEFAYEQYF,TRBV24-1,NA,TRBJ2-7,TRBD1,15
TGTGCCTGGAGTGGGGGACAGCTAAGCACAGATACGCAGTATTTT,CAWSGGQLSTDTQYF,TRBV30,few,TRBJ2-3,TRBD1,15
TGTGCCAGCAGTTACTCTGGAGGGGAAGAGACCCAGTACTTC,CASSYSGGEETQYF,TRBV6-5,NA,TRBJ2-5,NA,14
TGTGCCAGCAGTGACTCAGGGGACACCGGGGAGCTGTTTTTT,CASSDSGDTGELFF,TRBV6-4,NA,TRBJ2-2,NA,14
TGTGCCAGCAGTTTATGGGACATCGATGCTTTCTTT,CASSLWDIDAFF,TRBV12-3/TRBV12-4,NA,TRBJ1-1,NA,12
TGTGCCAGCAGCGAGGGACACTACACCGGGGAGCTGTTTTTT,CASSEGHYTGELFF,TRBV7-2,few,TRBJ2-2,NA,14
TGCGCCAGCAGTTGGACTAGCGGGCCAGCCTACGAGCAGTACTTC,CASSWTSGPAYEQYF,TRBV5-1,NA,TRBJ2-7,TRBD2,15
TGTGCCAGCAGCTTAAACGAGGCAAGCACCCACGAGCAGTACTTC,CASSLNEASTHEQYF,TRBV11-2,NA,TRBJ2-7,NA,15
TGCGCCAGCAGCCAAGAGAAGAGTAATGGCTACACCTTC,CASSQEKSNGYTF,TRBV4-1,few,TRBJ1-2,NA,13
TGCAGCGTAGGCTGGACAGGGGGAGCCGAGCAGTACTTC,CSVGWTGGAEQYF,TRBV29-1,NA,TRBJ2-7,TRBD1,13
TGTGCCAGCAGTCCGGCCGGGGGGACAGGGGGAGAGACCCAGTACTTC,CASSPAGGTGGETQYF,TRBV5-5,NA,TRBJ2-5,TRBD1,16
TGTGCCAGCACCCCGAGGGGGACAGGGACTAATGAAAAACTGTTTTTT,CASTPRGTGTNEKLFF,TRBV2,NA,TRBJ1-4,TRBD1,16
TGTGCCAGCAGCCCGGGGGGGCTCACAGATACGCAGTATTTT,CASSPGGLTDTQYF,TRBV7-2,NA,TRBJ2-3,TRBD2,14
TGTGCCAGCACGCACAGCTCCTACGAGCAGTACTTC,CASTHSSYEQYF,TRBV6-5,once,TRBJ2-7,NA,12
TGTGCCAGCAGCCCAGGGGGCCTTCAGTATTTT,CASSPGGLQYF,TRBV9,NA,TRBJ2-3,TRBD1,11
TGCGCCAGTAAGACAGGTACGGGCAATCAGCCCCAGCATTTT,CASKTGTGNQPQHF,TRBV5-1,NA,TRBJ1-5,NA,14
TGTGCCAGCAGTTTAAGGGACAGCCTTGGTGGGCAGTACTTC,CASSLRDSLGGQYF,TRBV28,NA,TRBJ2-7,TRBD1,14
TGTGCCAGCAGCTTGCGGGCAGTCTTCCGAACAGATACGCAGTATTTT,CASSLRAVFRTDTQYF,TRBV5-6,NA,TRBJ2-3,NA,16
TGTGCCAGCAGCTTATTAGGGGCCTCGTTTGTGGGGGGAAATGAGCAGTTCTTC,CASSLLGASFVGGNEQFF,TRBV7-3,NA,TRBJ2-1,NA,18
TGTGCCAGCCGCCGGTCTGGGGAGGGACCAATGAACACTGAAGCTTTCTTT,CASRRSGEGPMNTEAFF,TRBV28,NA,TRBJ1-1,NA,17
TGTGCCATCAGTGAGCTAGCGGGAGGGCCTGGGTACGAGCAGTACTTC,CAISELAGGPGYEQYF,TRBV10-3,NA,TRBJ2-7,TRBD2,16
TGTGCCAGCAGCTCCCGGGACTTCTTCAATGAGCAGTTCTTC,CASSSRDFFNEQFF,TRBV11-2,NA,TRBJ2-1,NA,14
TGCGCCAGCAGCTTGGCTAGTCGTGAGCAGTTCTTC,CASSLASREQFF,TRBV5-1,NA,TRBJ2-1,NA,12
TGTGCCACCCGGGGTAGCGGGTACTACGAGCAGTACTTC,CATRGSGYYEQYF,TRBV19,NA,TRBJ2-7,TRBD2,13
TGTGCCAGCAGCTTAGTAGCCGAATTCACCTTC,CASSLVAEFTF,TRBV7-9,NA,TRBJ1-2,NA,11
TGTGCCAGCAGTTTATCGATCCGGGATCGGTCACCCCTCCACTTT,CASSLSIRDRSPLHF,TRBV27,once,TRBJ1-6,NA,15
TGTGCCTGGAGTGTTGATCCAGGGACGATGTACGAGCAGTACTTC,CAWSVDPGTMYEQYF,TRBV30,NA,TRBJ2-7,NA,15
TGTGCCAGCAGCTTCCAAGGGGGCCCATACGAGCAGTACTTC,CASSFQGGPYEQYF,TRBV7-9,NA,TRBJ2-7,TRBD1,14